This TCR beta chain was identified in a study of OX40 agonist ivuxolimab in advanced cancers. Broader study findings: On average, CD8+ T cells had more expanded clones than CD4+. Among patients with partial responses at 0.1-3.0 mg/kg, clonal expansion was among the lowest.

It was autoimmune disease history or systemic immunosuppression that excluded patients. Repertoires were generated with immunoSEQ multiplex PCR, while TCRdb's copy carries only in-frame clones and drops some. There are over 75,000 clones in the sample; about nine tenths occur only once, and roughly 1.5% lies in the top ten. In regard to this clone: No antigen is known for it.

Sequencing used CD4+ or CD8+ T cells sorted from blood, obtained in a trial of the OX40 agonist ivuxolimab. The origin of this receptor is an adult with an advanced solid tumor such as melanoma, head and neck, liver or kidney cancer.

CDR3 coding DNA: TGCAGCTCCCGGGACTCCTACAATGAGCAGTTCTTC. This translates into CSSRDSYNEQFF. The chain carries TRBV29-1 and TRBJ2-1, with a tentative D call TRBD2 (5 bases). Germline values: CDR1 SQVTM, CDR2 ANQGSEA. The V end lost 8 bases, the J end lost 0 bases, and 8 bases lay between the germline ends. CDR3 length: 12 residues.